This TCR beta chain was sequenced during a study of blood T cell repertoires in COVID-19 (TCRdb year 2020). Notes on the research overall: Samples from collaborators originated in the United States, Italy and Spain and spanned both the acute and convalescent phases of COVID-19. The prospective study material was composed of cDNA or gDNA derived from T cells, B-cell-depleted T cells, or PBMCs. Deeply sampled blood TCRbeta repertoires from subjects exposed to, actively infected with, or recovered from COVID-19 were included in the dataset. A freely available public database, intended as a resource for researchers studying the immune response to SARS-CoV-2, is where the repertoires were released. Samples were obtained from the ongoing ImmuneRACE study (first 160 participants) and from approximately 1,200 subjects provided by 6 global collaborators. The sample metadata nearly always contained a de-identified subject ID, COVID-19 status, age in years and sex. Where HLA class I and class II types were available, the types were taken from metadata supplied by the sample provider, not from assay-based typing.

The research as a whole found: The amount of clinical and demographic metadata varied by source and participant and was provided uncurated.

The collaborating institutions used their own protocols to collect whole blood in K2EDTA tubes. For TCRbeta analysis, collaborators shipped samples in one of three forms: frozen whole blood, isolated PBMCs, or DNA extracted from either of those sample types. This clone was recorded a few times. Its antigen is currently not known. No qualities accompany the bases; no much larger clone lies one base away. CDR1 and CDR2, looked up from the germline V gene, are SGHVS and FNYEAQ. Including cysteine and phenylalanine, the CDR3 has 15 amino acids. The read is trimmed to its CDR3 DNA, 45 bases read in frame from base 1. V is pruned by 2 bases and J by 6 bases, leaving 4 bases of the junction without a gene match. The immunoSEQ Assay, a bias-controlled multiplex PCR, was used to amplify TCRbeta CDR3 regions from genomic DNA. The published analysis was carried out like this. The number of nucleated cells in each sample was estimated by amplification of reference gene primers within the assay. To quantify the absolute abundance of each unique TCRbeta CDR3 rearrangement, sequence reads were collapsed and filtered. For each sample, productive Simpson clonality was calculated as the square root of Simpson's diversity index across productive rearrangements. Not all clones reach the TCRdb copy of this immuneACCESS table, which keeps in-frame sequences only. Checked studies attribute under half of the gap to unresolved V genes and leave the rest unexplained. Clonal size and the V and J genes are those of that table, whereas D and trimming came from the DNA. Recorded for this sample are about 72,000 clones; approximately 79% of them occurred a single time. In total, the top ten clones hold 5% to 8% of the sample.

The chain couples TRBV7-6 to TRBJ2-1, with 10 bases in between that match TRBD2. The sequence was obtained from a man aged 55 to 70 with acute or convalescent COVID-19. The sample was peripheral blood. In nucleotides, the sequence is TGTGCCAGCAGCTTATGGGCTAGCGGGGGCAATGAGCAGTTCTTC. Translation gives CASSLWASGGNEQFF.